This TCR beta chain was identified during a study of chemoradiotherapy in HPV16-positive cancers. Study-wide points: Better recurrence-free survival went with HPV-responsive T-cell expansion in HPV16-positive patients. HPV-specific T cells were functionally defined from only two HPV16-positive patients.

With V trimmed by 4 bases and J by 0 bases, 10 bases remained unmatched. Germline-derived CDR1 and CDR2 are MGHDK and SYGVNS. This CDR3 comprises 18 residues. In the case of this clone: Its antigen remains unidentified.

Data came from immunoSEQ multiplex PCR; TCRdb stores just in-frame clones and leaves some out. Of about 2,000 clones in the sample, approximately 84% are singletons; the top ten hold roughly 3.1%. This TCR derives from a human donor with HPV-associated anogenital cancer. This sequence joins TRBV25-1 and TRBJ1-5; TRBD1 aligns across 9 bases. The starting material was tumor tissue, obtained from a patient who underwent chemoradiotherapy. CDR3 loop: CASSGSGTGIGSNQPQHF. CDR3 nucleotide sequence: TGTGCCAGCAGTGGCTCAGGGACAGGGATCGGTAGCAATCAGCCCCAGCATTTT.